A single sample is the source of the 3 T cell receptor beta chains below, sequenced in a study of shared clonotypes between healthy human individuals. TCRdb's copy holds only in-frame clones and misses some; the assay was immunoSEQ multiplex PCR. Among more than 600,000 clones listed, under 95% were seen once. Selected positively for CCR7 and CD45RO-negative, naive CD8 cells excluded terminally differentiated effector memory CD45RA+ cells. Sequenced: naive CD8+ T cells sorted from blood. The source of these receptors is a man aged 25-45 years in good health.

The rearrangement uses TRBV13 and TRBJ1-1; TRBD1 is a possible D gene (6 bases). The V and J ends lost 7 bases and 0 bases respectively, with 12 bases between them. The length of the CDR3 is 14 residues. From germline, CDR1 is PRHDT and CDR2 FYEKMQ (reference sequence). CDR3 bases: TGTGCCAGCAACGATGACAGGATGAACACTGAAGCTTTCTTT. This translates into CASNDDRMNTEAFF.

This chain links TRBV20-1 with TRBJ2-1; D not resolved. Trimming removed 6 bases at V and 3 bases at J, with 6 bases between. The CDR3 consists of 11 residues. The germline gives CDR1 DFQATT, CDR2 SNEGSKA (reference sequence). The CDR3 nucleotides are TGCAGTGCCCCACGCTACAATGAGCAGTTCTTC. It codes for CSAPRYNEQFF.

The J gene is TRBJ2-5, the V gene TRBV7-8; no clear D. Between the trimmed V and J ends, which lost 4 bases and 1 base, there was a span of 16 bases. Germline CDR1 is SGHVS and CDR2 is FQNEAQ. The CDR3 has 16 amino acids. Here the CDR3 reads CASSSQPSDGQETQYF. The CDR3 DNA reads as TGTGCCAGCAGCTCCCAACCCTCGGACGGCCAAGAGACCCAGTACTTC.